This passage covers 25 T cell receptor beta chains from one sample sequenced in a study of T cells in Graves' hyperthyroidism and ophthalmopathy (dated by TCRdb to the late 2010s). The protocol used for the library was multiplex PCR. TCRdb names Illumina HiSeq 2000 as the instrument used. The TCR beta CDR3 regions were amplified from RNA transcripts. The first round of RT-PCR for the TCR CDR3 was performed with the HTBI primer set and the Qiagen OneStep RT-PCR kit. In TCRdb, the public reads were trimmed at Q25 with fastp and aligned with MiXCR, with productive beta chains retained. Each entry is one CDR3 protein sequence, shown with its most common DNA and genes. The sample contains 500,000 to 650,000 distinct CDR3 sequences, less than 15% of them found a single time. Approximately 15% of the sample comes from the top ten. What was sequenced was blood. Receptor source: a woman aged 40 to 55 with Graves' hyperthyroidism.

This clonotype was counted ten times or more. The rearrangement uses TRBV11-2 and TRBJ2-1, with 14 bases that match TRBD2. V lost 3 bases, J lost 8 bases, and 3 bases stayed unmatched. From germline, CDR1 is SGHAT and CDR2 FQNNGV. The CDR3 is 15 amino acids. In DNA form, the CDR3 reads TGTGCCAGCAGCTTGGGGACTAGCGGGAGTGATGAGCAGTTCTTC. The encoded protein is CASSLGTSGSDEQFF.

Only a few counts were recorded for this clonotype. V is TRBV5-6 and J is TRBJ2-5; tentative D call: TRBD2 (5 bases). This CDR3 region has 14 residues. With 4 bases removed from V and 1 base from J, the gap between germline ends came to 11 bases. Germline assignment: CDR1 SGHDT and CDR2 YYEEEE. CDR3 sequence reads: CASSIPAGQETQYF. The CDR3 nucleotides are TGTGCCAGCAGCATCCCGGCGGGCCAAGAGACCCAGTACTTC.

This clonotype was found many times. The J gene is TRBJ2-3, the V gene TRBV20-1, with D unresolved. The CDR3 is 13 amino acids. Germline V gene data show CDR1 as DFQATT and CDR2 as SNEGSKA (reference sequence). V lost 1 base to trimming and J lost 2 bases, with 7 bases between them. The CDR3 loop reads CSARGDYTDTQYF. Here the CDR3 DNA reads TGCAGTGCTAGAGGAGATTACACAGATACGCAGTATTTT.

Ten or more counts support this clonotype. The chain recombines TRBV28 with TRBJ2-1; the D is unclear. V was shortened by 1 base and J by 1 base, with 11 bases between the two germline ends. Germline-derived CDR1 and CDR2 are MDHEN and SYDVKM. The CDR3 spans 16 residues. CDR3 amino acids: CASSLLSRLSYNEQFF. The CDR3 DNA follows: TGTGCCAGCAGTTTATTAAGTAGGTTGTCCTACAATGAGCAGTTCTTC.

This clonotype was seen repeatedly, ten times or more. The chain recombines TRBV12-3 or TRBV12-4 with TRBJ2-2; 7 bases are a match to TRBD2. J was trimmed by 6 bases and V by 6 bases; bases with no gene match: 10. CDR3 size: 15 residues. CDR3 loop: CASRNTSARAGELFF. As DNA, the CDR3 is TGTGCCAGCAGGAATACTAGCGCAAGGGCCGGGGAGCTGTTTTTT.

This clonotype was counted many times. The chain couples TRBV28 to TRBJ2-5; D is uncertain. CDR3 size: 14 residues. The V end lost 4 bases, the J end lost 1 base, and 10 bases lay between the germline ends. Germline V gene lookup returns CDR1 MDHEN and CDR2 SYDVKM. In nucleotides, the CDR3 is TGTGCCAGCAGTTCATTCGCCCTCCAAGAGACCCAGTACTTC. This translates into CASSSFALQETQYF.

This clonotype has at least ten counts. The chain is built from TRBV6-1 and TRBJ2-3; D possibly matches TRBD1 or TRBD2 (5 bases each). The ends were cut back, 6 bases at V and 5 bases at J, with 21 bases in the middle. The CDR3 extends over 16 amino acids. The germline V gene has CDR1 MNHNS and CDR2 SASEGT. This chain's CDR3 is CASRTRDRGSEDTQYF. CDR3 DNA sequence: TGTGCCAGCAGAACCCGGGACCGAGGAAGTGAAGATACGCAGTATTTT.

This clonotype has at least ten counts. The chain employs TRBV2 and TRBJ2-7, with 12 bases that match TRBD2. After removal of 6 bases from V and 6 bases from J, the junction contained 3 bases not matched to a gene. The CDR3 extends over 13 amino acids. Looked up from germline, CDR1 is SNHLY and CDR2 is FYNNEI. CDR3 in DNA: TGTGCCAGCAGACTAGCGGGAGGCGTCGAGCAGTACTTC. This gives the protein CASRLAGGVEQYF. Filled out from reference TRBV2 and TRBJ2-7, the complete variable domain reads EPEVTQTPSHQVTQMGQEVILRCVPISNHLYFYWYRQILGQKVEFLVSFYNNEISEKSEIFDDQFSVERPDGSNFTLKIRSTKLEDSAMYFCASRLAGGVEQYFGPGTRLTVT.

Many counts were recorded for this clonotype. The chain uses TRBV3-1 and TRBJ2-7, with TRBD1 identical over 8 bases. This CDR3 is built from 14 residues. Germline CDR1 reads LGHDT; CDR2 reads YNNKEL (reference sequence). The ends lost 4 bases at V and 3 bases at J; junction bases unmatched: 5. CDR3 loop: CASSPGTGLYEQYF. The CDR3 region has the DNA TGTGCCAGCAGCCCCGGGACAGGTCTCTACGAGCAGTACTTC.

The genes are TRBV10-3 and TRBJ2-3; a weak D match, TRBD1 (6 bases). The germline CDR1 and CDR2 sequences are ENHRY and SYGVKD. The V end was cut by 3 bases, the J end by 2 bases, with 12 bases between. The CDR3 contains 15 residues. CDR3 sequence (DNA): TGTGCCATCAGTGAAAGGCAGGGGCCCACAGATACGCAGTATTTT. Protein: CAISERQGPTDTQYF.

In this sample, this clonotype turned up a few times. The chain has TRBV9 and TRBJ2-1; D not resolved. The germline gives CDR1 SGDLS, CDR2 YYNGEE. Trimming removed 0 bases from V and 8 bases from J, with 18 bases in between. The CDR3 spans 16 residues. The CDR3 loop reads CASSVEGTEYSHEQFF. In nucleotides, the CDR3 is TGTGCCAGCAGCGTAGAGGGTACCGAGTACTCCCATGAGCAGTTCTTC. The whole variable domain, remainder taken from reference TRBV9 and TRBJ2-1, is DSGVTQTPKHLITATGQRVTLRCSPRSGDLSVYWYQQSLDQGLQFLIQYYNGEERAKGNILERFSAQQFPDLHSELNLSSLELGDSALYFCASSVEGTEYSHEQFFGPGTRLTVL.

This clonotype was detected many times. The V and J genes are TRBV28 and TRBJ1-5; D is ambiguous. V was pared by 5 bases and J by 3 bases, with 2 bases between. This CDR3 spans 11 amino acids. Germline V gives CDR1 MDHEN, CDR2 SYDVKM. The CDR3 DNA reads TGTGCCAGCAGTCTCAATCAGCCCCAGCATTTT. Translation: CASSLNQPQHF.

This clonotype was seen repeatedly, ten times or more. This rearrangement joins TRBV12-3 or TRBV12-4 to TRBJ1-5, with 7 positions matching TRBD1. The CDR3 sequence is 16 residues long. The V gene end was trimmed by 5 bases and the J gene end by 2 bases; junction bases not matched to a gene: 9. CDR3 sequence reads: CASSPQTGIRNQPQHF. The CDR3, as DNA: TGTGCCAGCAGTCCCCAGACAGGGATCCGCAATCAGCCCCAGCATTTT.

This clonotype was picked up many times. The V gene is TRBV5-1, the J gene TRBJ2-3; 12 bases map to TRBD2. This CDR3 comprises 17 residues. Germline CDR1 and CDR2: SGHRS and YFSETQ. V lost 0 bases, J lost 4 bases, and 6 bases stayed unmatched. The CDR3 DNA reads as TGCGCCAGCAGCTTGGTGACTAGCGGGAGTATGTCAGATACGCAGTATTTT. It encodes CASSLVTSGSMSDTQYF.

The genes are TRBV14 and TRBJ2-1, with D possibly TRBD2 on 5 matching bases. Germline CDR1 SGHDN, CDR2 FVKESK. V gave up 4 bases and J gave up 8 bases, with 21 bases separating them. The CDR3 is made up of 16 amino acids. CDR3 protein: CASSLQLPLVGDEQFF. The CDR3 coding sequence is TGTGCCAGCAGCCTCCAACTACCCCTCGTCGGGGATGAGCAGTTCTTC. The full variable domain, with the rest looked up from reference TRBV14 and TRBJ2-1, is EAGVTQFPSHSVIEKGQTVTLRCDPISGHDNLYWYRRVMGKEIKFLLHFVKESKQDESGMPNNRFLAERTGGTYSTLKVQPAELEDSGVYFCASSLQLPLVGDEQFFGPGTRLTVL.

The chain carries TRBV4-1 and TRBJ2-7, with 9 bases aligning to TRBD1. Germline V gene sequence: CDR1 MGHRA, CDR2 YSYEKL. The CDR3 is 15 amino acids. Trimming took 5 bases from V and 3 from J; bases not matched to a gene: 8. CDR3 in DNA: TGCGCCAGCAGCTTGACAGGGGGGACGAGCTACGAGCAGTACTTC. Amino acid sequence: CASSLTGGTSYEQYF.

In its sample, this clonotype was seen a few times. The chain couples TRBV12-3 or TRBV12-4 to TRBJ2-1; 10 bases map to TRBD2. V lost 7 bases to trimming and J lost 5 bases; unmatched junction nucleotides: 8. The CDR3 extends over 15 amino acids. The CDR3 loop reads CASTPSGRVNNEQFF. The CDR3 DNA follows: TGTGCCAGCACTCCGAGCGGGAGGGTTAACAATGAGCAGTTCTTC.

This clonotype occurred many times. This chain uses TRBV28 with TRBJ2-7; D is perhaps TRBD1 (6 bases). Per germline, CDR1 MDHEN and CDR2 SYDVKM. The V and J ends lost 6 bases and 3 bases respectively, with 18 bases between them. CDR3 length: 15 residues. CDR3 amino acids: CASRRTGTQHYEQYF. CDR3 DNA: TGTGCCAGCAGGCGAACCGGGACACAACACTACGAGCAGTACTTC.

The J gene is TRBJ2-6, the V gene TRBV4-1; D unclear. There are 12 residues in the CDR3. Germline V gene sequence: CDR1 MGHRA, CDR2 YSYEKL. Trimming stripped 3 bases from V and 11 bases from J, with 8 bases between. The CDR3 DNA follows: TGCGCCAGCAGCCACCCTCGTGACGTCCTGACTTTC. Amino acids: CASSHPRDVLTF.

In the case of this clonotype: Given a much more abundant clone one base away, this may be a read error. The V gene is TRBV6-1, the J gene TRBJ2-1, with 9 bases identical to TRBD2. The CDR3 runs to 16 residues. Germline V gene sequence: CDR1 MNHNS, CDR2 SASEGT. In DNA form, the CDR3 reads TGTGCCAGCAGTGATTCGTGGCTAGCGGGAAACAATGAGCGGTTCTTC. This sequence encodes CASSDSWLAGNNERFF.

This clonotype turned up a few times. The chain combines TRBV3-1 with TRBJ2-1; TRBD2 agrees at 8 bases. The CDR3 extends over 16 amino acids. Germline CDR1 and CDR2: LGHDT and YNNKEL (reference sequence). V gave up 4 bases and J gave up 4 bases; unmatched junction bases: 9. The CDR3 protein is CASSPGGGRDYNEQFF. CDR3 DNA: TGTGCCAGCAGCCCAGGCGGGGGGAGGGATTACAATGAGCAGTTCTTC.

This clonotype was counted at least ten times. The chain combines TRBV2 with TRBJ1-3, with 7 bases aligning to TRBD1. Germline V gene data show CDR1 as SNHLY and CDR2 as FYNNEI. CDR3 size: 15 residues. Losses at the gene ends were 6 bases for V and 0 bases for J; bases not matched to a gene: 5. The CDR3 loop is CASSGQANSGNTIYF. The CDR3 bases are TGTGCCAGCAGCGGACAGGCGAACTCTGGAAACACCATATATTTT.

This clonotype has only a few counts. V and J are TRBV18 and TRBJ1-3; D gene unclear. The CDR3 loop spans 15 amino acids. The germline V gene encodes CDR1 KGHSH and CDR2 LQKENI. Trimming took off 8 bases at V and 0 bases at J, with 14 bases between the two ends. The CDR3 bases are TGTGCCAGCCCATGGCTAGTTTACTCTGGAAACACCATATATTTT. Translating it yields CASPWLVYSGNTIYF.

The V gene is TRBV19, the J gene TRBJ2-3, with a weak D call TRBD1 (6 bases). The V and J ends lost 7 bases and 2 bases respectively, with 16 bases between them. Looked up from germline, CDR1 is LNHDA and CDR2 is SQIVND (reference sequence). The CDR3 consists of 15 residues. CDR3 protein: CASNTRGPPTDTQYF. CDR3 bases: TGTGCCAGTAATACCAGGGGTCCCCCCACAGATACGCAGTATTTT. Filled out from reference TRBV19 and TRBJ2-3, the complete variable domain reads DGGITQSPKYLFRKEGQNVTLSCEQNLNHDAMYWYRQDPGQGLRLIYYSQIVNDFQKGDIAEGYSVSREKKESFPLTVTSAQKNPTAFYLCASNTRGPPTDTQYFGPGTRLTVL.

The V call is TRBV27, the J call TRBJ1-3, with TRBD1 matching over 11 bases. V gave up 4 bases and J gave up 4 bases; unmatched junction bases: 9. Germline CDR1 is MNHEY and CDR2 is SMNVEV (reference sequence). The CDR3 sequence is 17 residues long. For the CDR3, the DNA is TGTGCCAGCAGTTCCCTTGGACAGGGGGCGGGGGGAAACACCATATATTTT. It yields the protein CASSSLGQGAGGNTIYF.